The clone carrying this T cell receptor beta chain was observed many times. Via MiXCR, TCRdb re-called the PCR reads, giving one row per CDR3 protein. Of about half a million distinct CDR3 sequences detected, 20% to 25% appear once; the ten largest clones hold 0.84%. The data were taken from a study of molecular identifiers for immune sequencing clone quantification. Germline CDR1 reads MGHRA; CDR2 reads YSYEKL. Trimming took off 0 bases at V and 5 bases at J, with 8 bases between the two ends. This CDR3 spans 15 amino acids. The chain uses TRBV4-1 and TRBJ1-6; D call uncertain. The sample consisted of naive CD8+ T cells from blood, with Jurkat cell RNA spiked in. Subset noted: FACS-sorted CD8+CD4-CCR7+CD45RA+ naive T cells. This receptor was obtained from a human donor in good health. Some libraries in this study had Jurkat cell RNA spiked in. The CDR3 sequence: CASSQEGRDNSPLHF. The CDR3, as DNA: TGCGCCAGCAGCCAAGAAGGGAGAGATAATTCACCCCTCCACTTT.